The clone carrying this T cell receptor beta chain showed up many times. Its antigen is undetermined. The data stem from a study of T cells in Graves' hyperthyroidism and ophthalmopathy. Overall study results and limits: Blood also contained most expanded thyroid clonotypes above 0.001.

V lost 4 bases, J lost 6 bases, and 8 bases stayed unmatched. CDR1 is LNHDA, CDR2 SQIVND, per germline (reference sequence). CDR3 length equals 15 residues. Patients were excluded because of uncontrolled infection, other autoimmune disease, pregnancy or lactation. Diagnoses used clinical symptoms, serum thyroxine and TRAb, thyroid ultrasound and orbital computed tomography. The PBMCs studied were ones that came from about 10 ml fresh peripheral blood. Researchers amplified the TCR beta CDR3 regions from RNA transcripts. The HTBI primer set was used in a first-round RT-PCR of the TCR CDR3. MiXCR, applied by TCRdb to the multiplex PCR reads, yields one record per CDR3 protein. The sample lists roughly 250,000 distinct CDR3 sequences; about 16% were seen once.

The rearrangement links TRBV19 to TRBJ1-2; 10 bases match TRBD1. The origin of this receptor is a woman younger than 35 with Graves' ophthalmopathy. Sequencing was done on a sample of blood. In DNA form, the CDR3 reads TGTGCCAGTAGTAGAACGGGACAGGGGAGCCATGGCTACACCTTC. Translation gives CASSRTGQGSHGYTF. The full variable domain, its missing parts supplied by reference TRBV19 and TRBJ1-2, is DGGITQSPKYLFRKEGQNVTLSCEQNLNHDAMYWYRQDPGQGLRLIYYSQIVNDFQKGDIAEGYSVSREKKESFPLTVTSAQKNPTAFYLCASSRTGQGSHGYTFGSGTRLTVV.